A single T cell receptor beta chain is shown here with its context. What it binds is unknown. This sample is part of a study of CD4 T cells in relation to SARS-CoV-2 and coronaviruses. Study-wide background: The HLA restriction of the shared crossreactive spike epitopes was mapped.

This CDR3 has 15 residues. V was pared by 5 bases and J by 2 bases, with 6 bases of the junction left unmatched. Germline CDR1 is LNHDA and CDR2 is SQIVND (reference sequence). Here immunoSEQ multiplex PCR was the method, and the copy in TCRdb shows in-frame clones only, minus some. The sample yields under 70,000 clones, 86% seen once. The unexposed donors gave CD4+ T cells in about 2010-2019, prior to COVID-19. Naive and memory CD4+ T cells came from enriched cryopreserved PBMCs. Findings of the study overall: Crossreactivity was assessed only for spike protein, not other viral proteins. About 65% of donors had memory CD4+ clonotypes crossrecognizing SARS-CoV-2 and common cold coronavirus spike.

Material: memory CD4+ T cells from PBMCs. The TCR comes from a human donor in good health. This chain connects TRBV19 to TRBJ2-1, with 7 bases identical to TRBD2. The CDR3 protein is CASSSTGGAYNEQFF. The CDR3 region has the DNA TGTGCCAGTAGTTCAACGGGAGGCGCCTACAATGAGCAGTTCTTC.